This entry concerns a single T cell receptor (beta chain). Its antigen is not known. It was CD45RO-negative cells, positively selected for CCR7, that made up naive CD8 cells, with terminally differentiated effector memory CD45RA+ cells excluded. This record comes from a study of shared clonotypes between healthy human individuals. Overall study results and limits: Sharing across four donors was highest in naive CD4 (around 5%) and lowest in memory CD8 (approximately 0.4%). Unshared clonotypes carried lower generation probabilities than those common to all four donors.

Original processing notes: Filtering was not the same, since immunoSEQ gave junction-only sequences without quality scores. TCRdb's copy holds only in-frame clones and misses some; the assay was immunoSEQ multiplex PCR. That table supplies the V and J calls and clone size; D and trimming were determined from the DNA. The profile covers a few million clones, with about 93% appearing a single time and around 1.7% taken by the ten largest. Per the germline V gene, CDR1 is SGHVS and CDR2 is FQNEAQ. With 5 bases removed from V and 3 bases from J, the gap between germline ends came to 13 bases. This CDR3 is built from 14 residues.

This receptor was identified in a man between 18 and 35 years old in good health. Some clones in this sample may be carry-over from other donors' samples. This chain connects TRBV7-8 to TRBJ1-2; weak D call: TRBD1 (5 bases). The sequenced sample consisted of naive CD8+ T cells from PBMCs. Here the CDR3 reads CASSTGTGYYGYTF. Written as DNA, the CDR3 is TGTGCCAGCAGCACAGGCACCGGCTACTATGGCTACACCTTC.